These 13 T cell receptor beta chains came from one sample sequenced in a study of Graves' ophthalmopathy and Graves' hyperthyroidism. Amplifying from RNA transcripts, the study obtained TCR beta CDR3 regions. Investigators did first-round RT-PCR with HTBI primers, then second-round multiplex PCR. One entry per CDR3 protein results from TCRdb running MiXCR on the multiplex PCR reads. The table shows about 740,000 distinct CDR3 sequences, with roughly 41% occurring only once. Material for sequencing was peripheral blood. The receptors derive from an adult man with Graves' ophthalmopathy.

This clonotype showed up just a few times. This chain links TRBV19 with TRBJ1-2; no definite D call. The germline V and J ends were trimmed by 4 bases and 2 bases, with 5 bases remaining between them. This CDR3 region has 12 residues. Germline-derived CDR1 and CDR2 are LNHDA and SQIVND (reference sequence). The CDR3 nucleotides are TGTGCCAGTAGTACCGTGAACTATGGCTACACCTTC. Residues: CASSTVNYGYTF.

As regards this clonotype: Given a much more abundant clone one base away, this may be a read error. The CDR3 DNA reads as TGTGCCAGCAGGAACACCGGGGGAAACACCATATATTTT. Translating gives CASRNTGGNTIYF. The genes are TRBV2 and TRBJ1-3; D unresolved. This CDR3 spans 13 amino acids. Germline CDR1 SNHLY, CDR2 FYNNEI. The germline V and J ends were trimmed by 6 bases and 4 bases, with 10 bases remaining between them.

The chain is built from TRBV25-1 and TRBJ2-3; D is undetermined. Germline CDR1 is MGHDK and CDR2 is SYGVNS. The CDR3 is made up of 15 amino acids. V was shortened by 2 bases and J by 3 bases, with 12 bases between the two germline ends. CDR3 amino acids: CASSELIGVTDTQYF. The CDR3 DNA follows: TGTGCCAGCAGTGAACTCATTGGGGTTACAGATACGCAGTATTTT.

This clonotype was observed a few times. A junction boundary mismatches the germline segment, possibly from a read error. The chain combines TRBV3-1 with TRBJ2-7; 11 positions match TRBD2. The CDR3 is 13 amino acids. Germline CDR1 and CDR2: LGHDT and YNNKEL (reference sequence). DNA of the CDR3: TGTGCCAGCAGTCAAGCACTAGCGGGGGTGCAGTACTTC. Encoded protein: CASSQALAGVQYF.

The chain links TRBV4-3 to TRBJ1-6; D unclear. V was shortened by 0 bases and J by 13 bases, with 7 bases between the two germline ends. Germline CDR1 and CDR2: LGHNA and YSLEER. This CDR3 comprises 12 residues. The CDR3 is CASSQEGRPLHF. CDR3 in DNA: TGCGCCAGCAGCCAAGAAGGGCGGCCCCTCCACTTT.

The gene calls are TRBV25-1 and TRBJ2-2; D not resolved. CDR3 size: 14 residues. Germline CDR1 MGHDK, CDR2 SYGVNS. V was pared by 5 bases and J by 3 bases, with 10 bases between. The CDR3 sequence is CASSYSADTGELFF. The CDR3 nucleotides are TGTGCCAGCAGTTACTCGGCCGACACCGGGGAGCTGTTTTTT.

This clonotype was seen at least ten times. The chain links TRBV29-1 to TRBJ2-7, with TRBD1 matching over 9 bases. The CDR3 spans 14 residues. Germline V lookup: CDR1 SQVTM, CDR2 ANQGSEA. Germline trimming cut 3 bases from V and 3 bases from J; bases unmatched to any gene: 6. CDR3 region: CSVEGQGTDYEQYF. CDR3 bases: TGCAGCGTTGAGGGACAGGGAACCGACTACGAGCAGTACTTC.

With regard to this clonotype: One junction end disagrees with the germline gene, perhaps due to a read error. This rearrangement joins TRBV2 to TRBJ1-2; 7 bases fit TRBD1. Germline-derived CDR1 and CDR2 are SNHLY and FYNNEI. CDR3 length: 16 residues. CDR3 protein: CATSDLHGQVDYGYTF. CDR3 coding DNA: TGTGCCACCAGTGATTTGCACGGACAGGTCGACTATGGCTACACCTTC.

This clonotype came up many times. This chain uses TRBV7-2 with TRBJ2-6, with D perhaps TRBD2 (6 bases). Germline loops: CDR1 SGHTA, CDR2 FQGNSA. V gave up 7 bases and J gave up 1 base, with 11 bases separating them. The CDR3 is 15 amino acids. This CDR3 reads CASIDGRSGANVLTF. The CDR3 bases are TGTGCCAGCATCGACGGGAGATCTGGGGCCAACGTCCTGACTTTC.

This clonotype was observed a few times. CDR3 sequence reads: CASSLGPRERGETQYF. DNA for the CDR3: TGTGCCAGCAGCTTAGGGCCTCGCGAGCGGGGTGAGACCCAGTACTTC. The V call is TRBV7-8, the J call TRBJ2-5; 7 nucleotides match TRBD2. Germline CDR1 reads SGHVS; CDR2 reads FQNEAQ. The CDR3 has 16 residues. V lost 1 base to trimming and J lost 5 bases; unmatched junction nucleotides: 10.

The rearrangement joins TRBV2 to TRBJ1-4; 8 bases map to TRBD1. V shed 4 bases, J shed 5 bases, and the junction held 9 bases outside the gene matches. Germline V gene lookup returns CDR1 SNHLY and CDR2 FYNNEI. The CDR3 sequence is 16 residues long. This CDR3 reads CASSVETGDYNEKLFF. The CDR3 DNA sequence: TGTGCCAGCAGTGTAGAGACAGGGGATTACAATGAAAAACTGTTTTTT.

To note about this clonotype: A much larger clone is a single base away; this may be a read error. The chain joins TRBV7-9 to TRBJ2-2; unclear D gene. V was shortened by 6 bases and J by 2 bases, with 7 bases between the two germline ends. This CDR3 has 13 amino acids. CDR1 is SEHNR and CDR2 is FQNEAQ in the germline V gene (reference sequence). The CDR3 here is CASRHQNTGELFF. In DNA, the CDR3 is TGTGCCAGCAGGCACCAAAACACCGGGGAGCTGTTTTTT.

The sample holds a few counts of this clonotype. This sequence joins TRBV5-4 and TRBJ2-5; D is uncertain. The CDR3 is 16 residues long. Germline CDR1 reads SGHNT; CDR2 reads YYREEE (reference sequence). V was pared by 2 bases and J by 5 bases, with 19 bases between. In DNA form, the CDR3 reads TGTGCCAGCAGCTTTGGCGTAGGACCGTCTGGGGAGACCCAGTACTTC. Protein: CASSFGVGPSGETQYF.